This T cell receptor (beta chain) was sequenced for a study of blood T cell repertoires in COVID-19. Per the authors' pipeline: The assay estimated nucleated cells by amplifying reference gene primers. Repertoires were generated with immunoSEQ multiplex PCR, while TCRdb's copy carries only in-frame clones and drops some. Clone size and the V and J calls come from that table; the DNA yielded D and trimming. Of about 100,000 clones in the sample, about three quarters were seen once. Input material: peripheral blood. The origin of this receptor is a man between 70 and 80 years old with acute or convalescent COVID-19.

The CDR3, as DNA: TGTGCCAGCAGCCCGGGACTGAACAACTACGAGCAGTACTTC. Amino acid sequence: CASSPGLNNYEQYF. The rearrangement links TRBV7-9 to TRBJ2-7, with D possibly being TRBD2 (6 bases). The V and J ends lost 5 bases and 3 bases respectively, with 14 bases between them. Per the germline V gene, CDR1 is SEHNR and CDR2 is FQNEAQ (reference sequence). This CDR3 has 14 residues.